The rows below give T cell receptor beta chains drawn from one sample of a study of T cell responses to AZD1222 COVID-19 vaccine. TCRdb keeps only in-frame clones here, not all; method: immunoSEQ multiplex PCR. Among about 76,000 clones listed, 70% to 90% were seen once. The sample in question was peripheral blood, obtained on day 0 of AZD1222 vaccination. The receptors originated from an adult in good health. The CDR3 runs from the conserved cysteine through the conserved F or W. A D gene is named only where the DNA matches it firmly. Clone size is stated in some rows and not others, as once, few, many or a class when expanded.

CDR3: CASTGLGELFF; DNA: TGTGCCAGCACGGGGCTAGGGGAGCTGTTTTTT; D: -; size: -; J: TRBJ2-2; V: TRBV6-5
CDR3: CASTQRRPVMNTEAFF; DNA: TGCGCCAGCACTCAACGAAGACCGGTGATGAACACTGAAGCTTTCTTT; D: -; size: -; J: TRBJ1-1; V: TRBV23-1
CDR3: CASSEDSRINQPQHF; DNA: TGTGCCAGCAGCGAGGATTCCAGGATCAATCAGCCCCAGCATTTT; D: -; size: -; J: TRBJ1-5; V: TRBV2
CDR3: CASSGAGGEQFF; DNA: TGTGCCAGCAGCGGGGCTGGGGGTGAGCAGTTCTTC; D: -; size: -; J: TRBJ2-1; V: TRBV9
CDR3: CASSLGQGQPQHF; DNA: TGTGCCAGCAGTTTAGGACAGGGGCAGCCCCAGCATTTT; D: TRBD1; size: -; J: TRBJ1-5; V: TRBV12-3/TRBV12-4
CDR3: CASSEAAAGSGEKLFF; DNA: TGTGCCAGCAGTGAAGCGGCAGCGGGATCGGGAGAAAAACTGTTTTTT; D: -; size: -; J: TRBJ1-4; V: TRBV6-1
CDR3: CASSGTSGSGNEQFF; DNA: TGTGCCAGCAGTGGGACTAGCGGGAGTGGGAATGAGCAGTTCTTC; D: TRBD2; size: -; J: TRBJ2-1; V: TRBV2
CDR3: CASSYGGGQPQHF; DNA: TGTGCCAGCAGTTACGGGGGGGGGCAGCCCCAGCATTTT; D: -; size: -; J: TRBJ1-5; V: TRBV6-5
CDR3: CGTQNPGNTIYF; DNA: TGTGGGACGCAAAATCCTGGAAACACCATATATTTT; D: -; size: -; J: TRBJ1-3; V: TRBV7-2
CDR3: CASSYTGTKGGYTF; DNA: TGCGCCAGCAGCTACACCGGGACAAAAGGCGGCTACACCTTC; D: -; size: -; J: TRBJ1-2; V: TRBV4-1
CDR3: CASSLGGGRAVGDEQFF; DNA: TGTGCCAGCAGCCTGGGGGGCGGGAGGGCCGTGGGCGATGAGCAGTTCTTC; D: TRBD2; size: -; J: TRBJ2-1; V: TRBV5-4
CDR3: CASSPFRGSPLHF; DNA: TGTGCCAGCAGCCCCTTTCGTGGGTCACCCCTCCACTTT; D: -; size: -; J: TRBJ1-6; V: TRBV11-2
CDR3: CAIGREPETQYF; DNA: TGTGCCATTGGGCGGGAGCCGGAGACCCAGTACTTC; D: TRBD2; size: -; J: TRBJ2-5; V: TRBV10-3
CDR3: CASSPRINQPQHF; DNA: TGTGCCAGCAGTCCGCGCATCAATCAGCCCCAGCATTTT; D: -; size: -; J: TRBJ1-5; V: TRBV27
CDR3: CASTGTYGNTIYF; DNA: TGTGCCAGCACCGGGACATATGGAAACACCATATATTTT; D: -; size: -; J: TRBJ1-3; V: TRBV6-5
CDR3: CASSSAGTGGYNEQFF; DNA: TGTGCCAGCTCGTCCGCCGGGACAGGGGGCTACAATGAGCAGTTCTTC; D: TRBD1; size: -; J: TRBJ2-1; V: TRBV18
CDR3: CASSFGWFSETQYF; DNA: TGTGCCAGCAGTTTCGGTTGGTTCTCAGAGACCCAGTACTTC; D: -; size: -; J: TRBJ2-5; V: TRBV28
CDR3: CASSPPTGDYGYTF; DNA: TGTGCCAGCAGTCCCCCGACAGGGGACTATGGCTACACCTTC; D: TRBD1; size: few; J: TRBJ1-2; V: TRBV28
CDR3: CASSSGTGGVWGNQPQHF; DNA: TGTGCCAGCAGTTCGGGGACAGGGGGCGTTTGGGGCAATCAGCCCCAGCATTTT; D: TRBD1; size: once; J: TRBJ1-5; V: TRBV28
CDR3: CASSPPQGGESTIYF; DNA: TGTGCCAGCTCACCACCCCAGGGAGGGGAAAGCACCATATATTTT; D: -; size: -; J: TRBJ1-3; V: TRBV18
CDR3: CASSPGQGNTIYF; DNA: TGTGCCAGCAGCCCAGGACAGGGAAACACCATATATTTT; D: -; size: -; J: TRBJ1-3; V: TRBV7-9
CDR3: CASSQDRARTGETQYF; DNA: TGCGCCAGCAGCCAAGATCGGGCTAGAACCGGCGAGACCCAGTACTTC; D: -; size: few; J: TRBJ2-5; V: TRBV4-1
CDR3: CASSYSTIRDIQYF; DNA: TGTGCCAGCAGTTACTCTACCATACGGGACATTCAGTACTTC; D: -; size: -; J: TRBJ2-4; V: TRBV6-2/TRBV6-3
CDR3: CASSDRAGSSYNSPLHF; DNA: TGTGCCAGCAGTGACCGGGCAGGGAGCTCCTATAATTCACCCCTCCACTTT; D: -; size: -; J: TRBJ1-6; V: TRBV6-4
CDR3: CASSRGPGQPQHF; DNA: TGTGCCAGCAGCCGAGGCCCAGGTCAGCCCCAGCATTTT; D: -; size: -; J: TRBJ1-5; V: TRBV6-5
CDR3: CASSPVMTVGSGNTIYF; DNA: TGCGCCAGCAGCCCGGTCATGACAGTCGGCTCTGGAAACACCATATATTTT; D: -; size: -; J: TRBJ1-3; V: TRBV5-1
CDR3: CASSLGQGAGKLFF; DNA: TGCGCCAGCAGCTTGGGACAGGGGGCAGGTAAACTGTTTTTT; D: TRBD1; size: few; J: TRBJ1-4; V: TRBV5-1
CDR3: CATSRTPGGTNTQYF; DNA: TGTGCCACCAGCAGAACCCCCGGGGGTACCAATACGCAGTATTTT; D: -; size: -; J: TRBJ2-3; V: TRBV15
CDR3: CASSYTRLYTQYF; DNA: TGTGCCAGCAGTTACACCCGATTGTATACGCAGTATTTT; D: -; size: -; J: TRBJ2-3; V: TRBV6-2/TRBV6-3
CDR3: CASSISVGAFF; DNA: TGTGCCAGTAGTATATCTGTGGGTGCTTTCTTT; D: -; size: -; J: TRBJ1-1; V: TRBV19
CDR3: CASSQEEGSSYEQYF; DNA: TGCGCCAGCAGCCAAGAAGAGGGCAGCTCCTACGAGCAGTACTTC; D: -; size: -; J: TRBJ2-7; V: TRBV4-1
CDR3: CASSFWGDSNQPQHF; DNA: TGTGCCAGCAGTTTCTGGGGGGACAGCAATCAGCCCCAGCATTTT; D: -; size: -; J: TRBJ1-5; V: TRBV27
CDR3: CASSASLEQYF; DNA: TGTGCCAGCAGCGCATCCCTCGAGCAGTACTTC; D: -; size: -; J: TRBJ2-7; V: TRBV7-9
CDR3: CASSSHRDNEQFF; DNA: TGTGCCAGCAGCTCCCACAGGGACAATGAGCAGTTCTTC; D: -; size: -; J: TRBJ2-1; V: TRBV7-3
CDR3: CASSQAQDSHEQYF; DNA: TGTGCCAGCAGCCAAGCACAGGACAGCCACGAGCAGTACTTC; D: -; size: -; J: TRBJ2-7; V: TRBV3-1/TRBV3-2
CDR3: CASSLFQGWVRQETQYF; DNA: TGTGCCAGCAGCTTGTTCCAGGGATGGGTTCGGCAAGAGACCCAGTACTTC; D: -; size: -; J: TRBJ2-5; V: TRBV5-4
CDR3: CASSLGQPQHF; DNA: TGTGCCAGCAGCCTCGGACAGCCCCAGCATTTT; D: -; size: -; J: TRBJ1-5; V: TRBV28
CDR3: CASSQDRSGVRYEQYF; DNA: TGCGCCAGCAGCCAAGATCGGAGCGGGGTAAGGTACGAGCAGTACTTC; D: TRBD2; size: -; J: TRBJ2-7; V: TRBV4-1
CDR3: CASSLGLNQPQHF; DNA: TGTGCCAGCAGTTTGGGCCTGAATCAGCCCCAGCATTTT; D: -; size: -; J: TRBJ1-5; V: TRBV6-5
CDR3: CAVRDIYNEQFF; DNA: TGTGCCGTCCGGGACATCTACAATGAGCAGTTCTTC; D: -; size: -; J: TRBJ2-1; V: TRBV6-6
CDR3: CASSLRAGGDQPQHF; DNA: TGCGCCAGCAGCTTGCGGGCGGGGGGCGATCAGCCCCAGCATTTT; D: -; size: -; J: TRBJ1-5; V: TRBV5-1
CDR3: CASSKLRLGPNEQFF; DNA: TGTGCCAGCAGTAAGTTACGGTTGGGGCCCAATGAGCAGTTCTTC; D: -; size: -; J: TRBJ2-1; V: TRBV7-9
CDR3: CASPPRNSDYGYTF; DNA: TGCGCCAGCCCCCCCCGAAATTCCGACTATGGCTACACCTTC; D: -; size: -; J: TRBJ1-2; V: TRBV10-1
CDR3: CASSDDEKLFF; DNA: TGTGCCAGCAGCGACGATGAAAAACTGTTTTTT; D: -; size: -; J: TRBJ1-4; V: TRBV7-9
CDR3: CASSLGGQGEVPYF; DNA: TGTGCCAGCAGCTTGGGGGGACAGGGGGAGGTTCCGTACTTC; D: TRBD1; size: few; J: TRBJ2-7; V: TRBV5-4
CDR3: CASRGDFNQPQHF; DNA: TGCGCCAGCAGAGGGGATTTTAATCAGCCCCAGCATTTT; D: -; size: -; J: TRBJ1-5; V: TRBV5-1
CDR3: CASRGTGNEQFF; DNA: TGTGCCAGCAGAGGAACGGGTAATGAGCAGTTCTTC; D: -; size: -; J: TRBJ2-1; V: TRBV2